This TCR beta chain was captured in a study of control samples from healthy donors and cancer patients. In its sample, this clone was seen once. Germline loops: CDR1 SGHNT, CDR2 YYREEE (reference sequence). The V gene end was trimmed by 4 bases and the J gene end by 5 bases; junction bases not matched to a gene: 17. The CDR3 loop spans 17 amino acids. Here immunoSEQ multiplex PCR was the method, and the copy in TCRdb shows in-frame clones only, minus some. The table includes 48,000 or so clones, roughly 92% detected once. The J gene is TRBJ1-2, the V gene TRBV5-4, with TRBD1 matching 7 bases. The receptor's source is a woman between 45 and 65 years old with head and neck cancer. Sequencing was performed on PBMCs. This CDR3 is CASSVQRDSFSLYGYTF. CDR3 sequence (DNA): TGTGCCAGCAGCGTGCAAAGGGACAGCTTTTCCCTATATGGCTACACCTTC.